This T cell receptor (beta chain) was recorded in a study of blood T cell repertoires in COVID-19. Study summary: Acute and convalescent COVID-19 samples came from the United States, Italy and Spain. T cells, B-cell-depleted T cells, or PBMCs supplied cDNA or gDNA.

Authors' data handling: Amplifying reference gene primers gave estimates of nucleated cell counts. The method was immunoSEQ multiplex PCR; TCRdb's version includes in-frame clones alone and lacks a portion of them. V and J calls and clone size are as listed in that table; D and trimming were resolved from the DNA. Among around 58,000 clones listed, about 82% were seen once. The CDR3 runs 17 residues. J gave up 0 bases and V 2 bases, and 3 bases lay outside the gene matches. Germline values: CDR1 LGHNA, CDR2 YSLEER. This clonotype was sampled from a human donor in a cohort sampled during active COVID-19. The sequenced material came from peripheral blood. The chain couples TRBV4-3 to TRBJ2-6; 8 nucleotides line up with TRBD1. CDR3 amino acids: CASSQNDRGSGANVLTF. Here the CDR3 DNA reads TGCGCCAGCAGCCAAAACGACAGGGGCTCTGGGGCCAACGTCCTGACTTTC.